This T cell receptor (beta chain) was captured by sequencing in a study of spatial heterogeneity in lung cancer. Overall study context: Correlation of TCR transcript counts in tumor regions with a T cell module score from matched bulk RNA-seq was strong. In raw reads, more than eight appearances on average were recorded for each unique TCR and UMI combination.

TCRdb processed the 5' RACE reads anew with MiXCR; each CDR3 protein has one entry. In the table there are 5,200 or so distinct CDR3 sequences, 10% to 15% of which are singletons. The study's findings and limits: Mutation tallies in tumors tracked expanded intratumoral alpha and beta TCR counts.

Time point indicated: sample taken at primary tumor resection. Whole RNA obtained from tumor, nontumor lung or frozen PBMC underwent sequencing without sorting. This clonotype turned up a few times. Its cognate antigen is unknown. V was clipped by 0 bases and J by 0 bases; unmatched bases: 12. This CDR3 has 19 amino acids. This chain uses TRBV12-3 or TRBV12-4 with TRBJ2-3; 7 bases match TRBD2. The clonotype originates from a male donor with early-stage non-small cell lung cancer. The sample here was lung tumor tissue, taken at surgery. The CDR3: CASSLAGGRASGSTDTQYF. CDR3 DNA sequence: TGTGCCAGCAGTTTAGCGGGGGGTAGAGCTAGCGGAAGCACAGATACGCAGTATTTT.